The sequence of this T cell receptor beta chain was determined in a study of control samples from healthy donors and cancer patients. The CDR3 runs 13 residues. V lost 4 bases and J lost 6, with 11 bases in between. Germline V lookup: CDR1 LNHDA, CDR2 SQIVND (reference sequence). Clones were read by immunoSEQ multiplex PCR, and TCRdb kept only the in-frame ones, dropping some. Recorded for this sample: 150,000 to 200,000 clones. The sequencing sample was made of blood. The chain links TRBV19 to TRBJ2-3; D is unresolved. The clonotype comes from a woman under 40 in good health. The DNA for the CDR3 is TGTGCCAGTAGTAGTTTTAACTGGGATACGCAGTATTTT. It yields the protein CASSSFNWDTQYF.